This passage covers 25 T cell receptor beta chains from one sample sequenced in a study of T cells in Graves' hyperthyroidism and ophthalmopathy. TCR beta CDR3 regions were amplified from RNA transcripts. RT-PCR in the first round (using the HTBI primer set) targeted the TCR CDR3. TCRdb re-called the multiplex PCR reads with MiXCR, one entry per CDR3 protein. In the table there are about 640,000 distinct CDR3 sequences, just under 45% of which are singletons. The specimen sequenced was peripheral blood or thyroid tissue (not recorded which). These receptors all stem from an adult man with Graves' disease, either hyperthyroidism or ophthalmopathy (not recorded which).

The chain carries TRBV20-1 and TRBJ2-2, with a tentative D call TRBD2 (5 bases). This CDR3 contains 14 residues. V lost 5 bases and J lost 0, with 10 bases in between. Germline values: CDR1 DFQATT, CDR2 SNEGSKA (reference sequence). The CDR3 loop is CSAEPGTNTGELFF. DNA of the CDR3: TGCAGTGCTGAACCCGGGACGAACACCGGGGAGCTGTTTTTT.

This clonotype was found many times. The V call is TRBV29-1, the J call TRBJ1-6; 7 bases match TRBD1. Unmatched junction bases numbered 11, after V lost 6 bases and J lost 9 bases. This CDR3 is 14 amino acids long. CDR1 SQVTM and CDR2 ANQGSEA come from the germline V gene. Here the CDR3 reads CSVQMDRPSSPLHF. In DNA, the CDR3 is TGCAGCGTCCAGATGGACAGGCCCTCTTCACCCCTCCACTTT.

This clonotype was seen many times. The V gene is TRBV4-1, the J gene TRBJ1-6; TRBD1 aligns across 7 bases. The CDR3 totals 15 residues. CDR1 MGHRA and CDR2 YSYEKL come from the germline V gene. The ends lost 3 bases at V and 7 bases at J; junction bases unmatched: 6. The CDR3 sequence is CASSQGQRGNSPLHF. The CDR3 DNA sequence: TGCGCCAGCAGCCAGGGACAGCGGGGGAATTCACCCCTCCACTTT.

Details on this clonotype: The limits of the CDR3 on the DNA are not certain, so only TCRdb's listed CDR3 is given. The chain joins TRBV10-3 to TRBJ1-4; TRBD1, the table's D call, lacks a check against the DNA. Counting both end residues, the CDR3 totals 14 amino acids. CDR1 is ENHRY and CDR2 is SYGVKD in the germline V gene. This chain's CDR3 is CASSEGQGMKNCFF.

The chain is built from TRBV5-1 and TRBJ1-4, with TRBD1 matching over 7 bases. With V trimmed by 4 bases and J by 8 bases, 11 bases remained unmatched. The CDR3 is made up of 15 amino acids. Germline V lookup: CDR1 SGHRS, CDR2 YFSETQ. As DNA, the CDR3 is TGCGCCAGCAGCGTGAACAGGGGCGCCGTGGAAAAACTGTTTTTT. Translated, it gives CASSVNRGAVEKLFF.

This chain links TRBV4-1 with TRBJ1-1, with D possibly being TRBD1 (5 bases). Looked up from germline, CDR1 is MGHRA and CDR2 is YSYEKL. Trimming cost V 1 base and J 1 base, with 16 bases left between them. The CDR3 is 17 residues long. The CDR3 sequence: CASSQAPLRTPNTEAFF. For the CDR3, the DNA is TGCGCCAGCAGCCAAGCGCCCCTCAGGACACCGAACACTGAAGCTTTCTTT.

The CDR3 region is CSASLALPTSHETQYF. In DNA, the CDR3 is TGCAGTGCTAGTCTAGCCCTTCCCACTTCCCACGAGACCCAGTACTTC. The J gene is TRBJ2-5, the V gene TRBV20-1, with a possible D match to TRBD2 (5 bases). V lost 3 bases and J lost 5, with 22 bases in between. The CDR3 is made up of 16 amino acids. The germline V gene encodes CDR1 DFQATT and CDR2 SNEGSKA (reference sequence).

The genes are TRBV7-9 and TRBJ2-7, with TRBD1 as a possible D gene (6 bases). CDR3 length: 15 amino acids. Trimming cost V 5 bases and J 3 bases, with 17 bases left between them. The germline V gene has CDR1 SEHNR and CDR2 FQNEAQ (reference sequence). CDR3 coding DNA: TGTGCCAGCAGCCCCCGGGGCAGGGGTGACTACGAGCAGTACTTC. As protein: CASSPRGRGDYEQYF. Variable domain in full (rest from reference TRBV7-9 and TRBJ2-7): DTGVSQNPRHKITKRGQNVTFRCDPISEHNRLYWYRQTLGQGPEFLTYFQNEAQLEKSRLLSDRFSAERPKGSFSTLEIQRTEQGDSAMYLCASSPRGRGDYEQYFGPGTRLTVT.

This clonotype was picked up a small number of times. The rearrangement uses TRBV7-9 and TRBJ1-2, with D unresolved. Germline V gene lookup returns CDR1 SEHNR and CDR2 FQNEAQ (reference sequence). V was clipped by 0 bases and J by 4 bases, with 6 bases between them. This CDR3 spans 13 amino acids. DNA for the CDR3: TGTGCCAGCAGCTTAGCACAGATCTATGGCTACACCTTC. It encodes CASSLAQIYGYTF.

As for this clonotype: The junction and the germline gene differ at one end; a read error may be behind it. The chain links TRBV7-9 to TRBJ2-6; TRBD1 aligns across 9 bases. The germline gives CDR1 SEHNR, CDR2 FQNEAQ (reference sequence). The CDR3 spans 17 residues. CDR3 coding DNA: TGTGCCAGCAGCCGTACAGGGGGCTTCTCTGGGGCCAACGCCCTGACTTTC. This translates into CASSRTGGFSGANALTF. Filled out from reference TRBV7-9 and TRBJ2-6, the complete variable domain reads DTGVSQNPRHKITKRGQNVTFRCDPISEHNRLYWYRQTLGQGPEFLTYFQNEAQLEKSRLLSDRFSAERPKGSFSTLEIQRTEQGDSAMYLCASSRTGGFSGANALTFGAGSRLTVL.

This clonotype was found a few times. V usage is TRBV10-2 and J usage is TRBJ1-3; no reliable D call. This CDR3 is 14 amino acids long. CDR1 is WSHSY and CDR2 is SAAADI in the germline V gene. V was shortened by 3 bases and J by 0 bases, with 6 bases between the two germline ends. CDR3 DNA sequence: TGCGCCAGCAGTGAAGGCCGCTCTGGAAACACCATATATTTT. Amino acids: CASSEGRSGNTIYF.

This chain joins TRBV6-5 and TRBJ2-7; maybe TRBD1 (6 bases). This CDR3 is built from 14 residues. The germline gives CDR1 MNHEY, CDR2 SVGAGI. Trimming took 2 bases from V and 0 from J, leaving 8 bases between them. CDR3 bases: TGTGCCAGCAGTTACGCCAGGGGCTCCTACGAGCAGTACTTC. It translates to CASSYARGSYEQYF.

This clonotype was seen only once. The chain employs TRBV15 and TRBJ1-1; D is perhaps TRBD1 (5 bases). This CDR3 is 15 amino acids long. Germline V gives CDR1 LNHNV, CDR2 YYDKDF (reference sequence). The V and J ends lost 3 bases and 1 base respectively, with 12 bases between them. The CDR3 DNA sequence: TGTGCCACCAGCAGCCCCCCCAGGGAGAACACTGAAGCTTTCTTT. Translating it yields CATSSPPRENTEAFF.

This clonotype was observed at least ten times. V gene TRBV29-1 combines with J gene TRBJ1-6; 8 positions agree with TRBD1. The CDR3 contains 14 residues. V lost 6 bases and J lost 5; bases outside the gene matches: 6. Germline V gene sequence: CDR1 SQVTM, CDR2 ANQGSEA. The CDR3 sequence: CSVAGGGDNSPLHF. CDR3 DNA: TGCAGCGTAGCAGGGGGCGGAGATAATTCACCCCTCCACTTT.

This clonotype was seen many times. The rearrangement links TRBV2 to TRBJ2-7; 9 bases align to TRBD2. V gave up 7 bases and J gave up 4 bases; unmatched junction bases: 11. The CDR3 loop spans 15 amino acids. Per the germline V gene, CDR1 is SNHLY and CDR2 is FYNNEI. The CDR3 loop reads CASKFQRGDLYEQYF. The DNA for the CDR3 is TGTGCCAGCAAGTTCCAGCGGGGGGACCTATACGAGCAGTACTTC.

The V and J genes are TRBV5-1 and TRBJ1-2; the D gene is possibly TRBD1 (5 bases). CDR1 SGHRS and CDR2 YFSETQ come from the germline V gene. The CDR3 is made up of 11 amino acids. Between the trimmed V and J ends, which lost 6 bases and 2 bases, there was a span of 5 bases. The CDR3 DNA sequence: TGCGCCAGCAAGGGGAACTATGGCTACACCTTC. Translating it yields CASKGNYGYTF. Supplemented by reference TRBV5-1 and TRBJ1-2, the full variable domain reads KAGVTQTPRYLIKTRGQQVTLSCSPISGHRSVSWYQQTPGQGLQFLFEYFSETQRNKGNFPGRFSGRQFSNSRSEMNVSTLELGDSALYLCASKGNYGYTFGSGTRLTVV.

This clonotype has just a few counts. The CDR3 DNA follows: TGTGCCAGCAGCTTTAGTCCGGGCGGGGAGCTGTTTTTT. It encodes CASSFSPGGELFF. The rearrangement joins TRBV13 to TRBJ2-2; D uncertain. CDR1 and CDR2 from the germline V gene are PRHDT and FYEKMQ (reference sequence). CDR3 length: 13 amino acids. Trimming cost V 3 bases and J 7 bases, with 9 bases left between them.

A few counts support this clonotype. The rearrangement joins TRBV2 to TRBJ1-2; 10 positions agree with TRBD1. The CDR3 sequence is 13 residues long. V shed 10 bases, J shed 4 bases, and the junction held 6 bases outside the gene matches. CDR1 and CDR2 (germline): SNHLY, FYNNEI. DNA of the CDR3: TGTGCCATCCGGGACAGGGGCGGCTATGGCTACACCTTC. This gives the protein CAIRDRGGYGYTF. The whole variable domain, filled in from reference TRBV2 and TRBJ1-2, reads EPEVTQTPSHQVTQMGQEVILRCVPISNHLYFYWYRQILGQKVEFLVSFYNNEISEKSEIFDDQFSVERPDGSNFTLKIRSTKLEDSAMYFCAIRDRGGYGYTFGSGTRLTVV.

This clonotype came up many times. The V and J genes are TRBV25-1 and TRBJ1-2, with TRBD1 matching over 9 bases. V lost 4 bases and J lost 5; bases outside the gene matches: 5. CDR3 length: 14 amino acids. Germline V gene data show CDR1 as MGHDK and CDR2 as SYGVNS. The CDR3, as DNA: TGTGCCAGCAGTGGCGTCGGACAGGGGTATGGCTACACCTTC. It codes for CASSGVGQGYGYTF.

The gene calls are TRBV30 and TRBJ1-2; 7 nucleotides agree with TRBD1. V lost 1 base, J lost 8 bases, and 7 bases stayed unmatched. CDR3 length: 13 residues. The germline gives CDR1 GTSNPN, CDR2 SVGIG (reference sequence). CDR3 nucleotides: TGTGCCTGGAGTGCCGACAGGGTGGGGGGCTACACCTTC. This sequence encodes CAWSADRVGGYTF.

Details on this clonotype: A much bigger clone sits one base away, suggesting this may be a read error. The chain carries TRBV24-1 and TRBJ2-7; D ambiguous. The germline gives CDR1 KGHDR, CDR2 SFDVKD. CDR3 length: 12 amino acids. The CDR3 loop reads CDTQGFSYEQYF. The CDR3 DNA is TGTGACACGCAAGGGTTCTCCTACGAGCAGTACTTC.

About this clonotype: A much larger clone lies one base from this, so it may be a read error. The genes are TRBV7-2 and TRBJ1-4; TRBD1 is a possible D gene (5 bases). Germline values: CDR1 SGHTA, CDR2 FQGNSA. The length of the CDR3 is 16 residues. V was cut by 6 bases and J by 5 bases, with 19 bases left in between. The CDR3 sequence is CASSYRQRPGNEKLFF. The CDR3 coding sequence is TGTGCCAGCAGTTACCGACAGAGACCTGGGAATGAAAAACTGTTTTTT.

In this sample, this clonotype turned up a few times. CDR3 coding DNA: TGCGCCAGCAGCTCCGACAGGGGGCATACTGAAGCTTTCTTT. Protein sequence: CASSSDRGHTEAFF. The chain joins TRBV5-1 to TRBJ1-1; TRBD1 matches 10 bases. V was clipped by 3 bases and J by 5 bases; unmatched bases: 4. The CDR3 runs 14 residues. From germline, CDR1 is SGHRS and CDR2 YFSETQ. Complete variable domain (other parts from reference TRBV5-1 and TRBJ1-1): KAGVTQTPRYLIKTRGQQVTLSCSPISGHRSVSWYQQTPGQGLQFLFEYFSETQRNKGNFPGRFSGRQFSNSRSEMNVSTLELGDSALYLCASSSDRGHTEAFFGQGTRLTVV.

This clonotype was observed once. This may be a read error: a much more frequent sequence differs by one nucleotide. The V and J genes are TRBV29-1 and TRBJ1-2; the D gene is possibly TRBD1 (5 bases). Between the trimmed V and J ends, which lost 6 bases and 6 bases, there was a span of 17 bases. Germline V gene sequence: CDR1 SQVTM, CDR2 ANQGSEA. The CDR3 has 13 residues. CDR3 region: CSVRQPDNHGYTF. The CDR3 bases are TGCAGCGTACGACAGCCGGACAACCATGGCTACACCTTC.

The CDR3 region is CASKAGTGVANQPQHF. The CDR3 nucleotides are TGTGCCAGCAAGGCCGGGACAGGGGTAGCTAATCAGCCCCAGCATTTT. The chain uses TRBV12-5 and TRBJ1-5, with 10 bases identical to TRBD1. The CDR3 consists of 16 residues. CDR1 and CDR2 from the germline V gene are LGHNT and FRNRAP. The variable domain in full, completed from reference TRBV12-5 and TRBJ1-5, reads DARVTQTPRHKVTEMGQEVTMRCQPILGHNTVFWYRQTMMQGLELLAYFRNRAPLDDSGMPKDRFSAEMPDATLATLKIQPSEPRDSAVYFCASKAGTGVANQPQHFGDGTRLSIL.